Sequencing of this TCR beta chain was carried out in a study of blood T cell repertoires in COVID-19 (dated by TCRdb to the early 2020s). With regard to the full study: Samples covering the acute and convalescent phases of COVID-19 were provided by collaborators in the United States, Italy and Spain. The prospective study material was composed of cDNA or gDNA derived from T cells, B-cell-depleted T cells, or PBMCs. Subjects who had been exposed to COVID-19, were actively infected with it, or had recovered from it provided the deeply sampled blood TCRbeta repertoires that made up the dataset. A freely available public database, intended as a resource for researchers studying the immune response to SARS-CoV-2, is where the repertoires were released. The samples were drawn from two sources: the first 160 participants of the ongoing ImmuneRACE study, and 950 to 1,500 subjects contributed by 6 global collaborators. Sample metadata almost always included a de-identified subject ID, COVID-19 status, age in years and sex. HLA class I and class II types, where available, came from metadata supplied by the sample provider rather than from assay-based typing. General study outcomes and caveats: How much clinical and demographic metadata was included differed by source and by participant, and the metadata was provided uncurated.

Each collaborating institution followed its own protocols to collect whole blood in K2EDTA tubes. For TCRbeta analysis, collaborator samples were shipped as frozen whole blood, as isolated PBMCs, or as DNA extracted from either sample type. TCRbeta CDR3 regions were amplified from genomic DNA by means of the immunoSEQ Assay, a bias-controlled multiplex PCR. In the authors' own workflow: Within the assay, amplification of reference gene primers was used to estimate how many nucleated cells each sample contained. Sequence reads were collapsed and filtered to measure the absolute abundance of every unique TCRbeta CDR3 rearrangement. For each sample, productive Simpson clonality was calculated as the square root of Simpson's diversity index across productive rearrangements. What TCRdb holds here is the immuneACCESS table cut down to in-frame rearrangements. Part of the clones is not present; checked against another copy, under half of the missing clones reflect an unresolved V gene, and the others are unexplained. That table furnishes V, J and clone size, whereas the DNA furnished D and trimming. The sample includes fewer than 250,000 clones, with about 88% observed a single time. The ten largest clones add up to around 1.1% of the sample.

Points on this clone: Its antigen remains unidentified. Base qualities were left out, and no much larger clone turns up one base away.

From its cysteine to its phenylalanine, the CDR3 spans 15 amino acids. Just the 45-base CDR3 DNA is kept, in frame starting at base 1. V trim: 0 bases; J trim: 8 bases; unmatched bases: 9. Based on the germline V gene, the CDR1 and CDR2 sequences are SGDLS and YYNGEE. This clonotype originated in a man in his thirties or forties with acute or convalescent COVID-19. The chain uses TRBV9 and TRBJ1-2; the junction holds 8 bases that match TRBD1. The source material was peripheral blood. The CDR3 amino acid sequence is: CASSVAPDRGYGYTF. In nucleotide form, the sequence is TGTGCCAGCAGCGTAGCTCCCGACAGGGGCTACGGCTACACCTTC.